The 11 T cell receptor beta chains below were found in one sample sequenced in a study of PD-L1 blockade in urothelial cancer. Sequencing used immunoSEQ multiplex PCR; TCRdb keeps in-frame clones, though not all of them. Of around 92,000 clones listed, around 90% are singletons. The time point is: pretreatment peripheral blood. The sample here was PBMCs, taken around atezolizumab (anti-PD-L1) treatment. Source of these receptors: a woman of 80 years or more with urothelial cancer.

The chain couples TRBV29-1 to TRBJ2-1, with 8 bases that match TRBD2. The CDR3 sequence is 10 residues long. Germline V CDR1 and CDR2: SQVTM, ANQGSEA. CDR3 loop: CTGGGNEQFF. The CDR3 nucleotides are TGCACCGGGGGGGGCAATGAGCAGTTCTTC.

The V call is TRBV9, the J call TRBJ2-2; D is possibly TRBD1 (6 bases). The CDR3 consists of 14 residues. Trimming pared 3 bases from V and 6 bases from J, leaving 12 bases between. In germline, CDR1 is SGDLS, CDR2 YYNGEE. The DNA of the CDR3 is TGTGCCAGCAGCGCGAGTCAGGGGCCCGGGGAGCTGTTTTTT. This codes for CASSASQGPGELFF.

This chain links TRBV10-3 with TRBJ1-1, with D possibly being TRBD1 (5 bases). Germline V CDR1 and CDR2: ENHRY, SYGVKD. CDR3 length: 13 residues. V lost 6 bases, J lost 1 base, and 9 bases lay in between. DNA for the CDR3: TGTGCCATCAGGAGACAGCCGAACACTGAAGCTTTCTTT. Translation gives CAIRRQPNTEAFF.

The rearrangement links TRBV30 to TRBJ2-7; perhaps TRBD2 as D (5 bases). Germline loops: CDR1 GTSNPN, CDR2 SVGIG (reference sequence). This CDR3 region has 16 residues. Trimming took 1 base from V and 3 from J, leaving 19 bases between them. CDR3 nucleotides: TGTGCCTGGAGTGAATTACTCCGGGAACAGAGCTACGAGCAGTACTTC. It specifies CAWSELLREQSYEQYF.

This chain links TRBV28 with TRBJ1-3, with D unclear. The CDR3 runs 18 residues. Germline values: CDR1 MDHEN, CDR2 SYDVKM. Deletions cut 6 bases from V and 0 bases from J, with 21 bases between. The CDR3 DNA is TGTGCCAGCAGCCCTAACGGCCGGGTATTTTTCTCTGGAAACACCATATATTTT. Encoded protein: CASSPNGRVFFSGNTIYF.

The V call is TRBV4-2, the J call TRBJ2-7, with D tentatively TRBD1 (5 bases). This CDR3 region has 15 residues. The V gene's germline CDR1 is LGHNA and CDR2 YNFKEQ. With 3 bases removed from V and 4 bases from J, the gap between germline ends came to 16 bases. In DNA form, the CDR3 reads TGTGCCAGCAGCCAGGCAGGGTCCGCCGGGTACGAGCAGTACTTC. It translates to CASSQAGSAGYEQYF.

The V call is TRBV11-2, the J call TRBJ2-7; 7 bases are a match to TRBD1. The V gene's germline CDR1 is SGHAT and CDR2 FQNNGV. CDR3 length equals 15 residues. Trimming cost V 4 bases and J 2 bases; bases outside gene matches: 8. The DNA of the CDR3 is TGTGCCAGCAGCTGGGTAAGGGGGCAGACCTACGAGCAGTACTTC. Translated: CASSWVRGQTYEQYF.

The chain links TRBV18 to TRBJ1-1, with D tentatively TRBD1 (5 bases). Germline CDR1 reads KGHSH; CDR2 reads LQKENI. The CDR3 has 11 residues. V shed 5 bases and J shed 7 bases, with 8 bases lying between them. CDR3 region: CASSKGYEAFF. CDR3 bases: TGTGCCAGCTCAAAGGGGTATGAAGCTTTCTTT.

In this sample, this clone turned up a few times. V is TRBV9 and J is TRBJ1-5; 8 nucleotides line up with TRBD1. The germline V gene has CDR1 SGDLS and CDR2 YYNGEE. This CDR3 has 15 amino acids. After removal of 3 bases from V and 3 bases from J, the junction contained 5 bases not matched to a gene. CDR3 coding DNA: TGTGCCAGCAGCGCTTCAGGGGGCTTCAATCAGCCCCAGCATTTT. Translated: CASSASGGFNQPQHF. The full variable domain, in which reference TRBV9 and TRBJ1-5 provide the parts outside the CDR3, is DSGVTQTPKHLITATGQRVTLRCSPRSGDLSVYWYQQSLDQGLQFLIQYYNGEERAKGNILERFSAQQFPDLHSELNLSSLELGDSALYFCASSASGGFNQPQHFGDGTRLSIL.

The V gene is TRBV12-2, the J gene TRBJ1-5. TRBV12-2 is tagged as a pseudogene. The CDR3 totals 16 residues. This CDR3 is CASRLYPGNSNQPQHF. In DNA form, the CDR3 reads TGTGCAAGTCGCTTGTACCCCGGGAATAGCAATCAGCCCCAGCATTTT.

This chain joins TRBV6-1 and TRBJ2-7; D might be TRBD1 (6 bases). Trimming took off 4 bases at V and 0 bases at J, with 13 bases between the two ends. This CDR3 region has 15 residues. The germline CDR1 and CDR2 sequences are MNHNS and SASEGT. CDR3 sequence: CASSGLWTVSYEQYF. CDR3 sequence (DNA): TGTGCCAGCAGTGGCTTATGGACAGTCTCCTACGAGCAGTACTTC.